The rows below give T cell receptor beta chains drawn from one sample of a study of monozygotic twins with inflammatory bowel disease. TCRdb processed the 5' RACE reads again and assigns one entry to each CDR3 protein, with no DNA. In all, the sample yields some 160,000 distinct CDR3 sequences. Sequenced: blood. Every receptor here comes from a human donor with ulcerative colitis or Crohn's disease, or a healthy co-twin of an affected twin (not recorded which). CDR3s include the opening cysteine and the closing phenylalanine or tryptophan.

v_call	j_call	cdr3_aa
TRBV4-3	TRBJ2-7	CASSQAATSGSLYEQYF
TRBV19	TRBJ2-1	CASKQFNEQFF
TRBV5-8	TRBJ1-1	CASSYFGGQVTEAFF
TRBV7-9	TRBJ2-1	CASRGGSRGNEQFF
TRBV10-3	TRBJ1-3	CAIRGASGNTIYF
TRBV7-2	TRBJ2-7	CASSLRLADEQYF
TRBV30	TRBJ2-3	CAWSPRAGVADTQYF
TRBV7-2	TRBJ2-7	CASSSGQLYEQYF
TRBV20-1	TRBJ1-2	CSARPRDRGYTF
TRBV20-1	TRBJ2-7	CSAREVETGSYEQYF
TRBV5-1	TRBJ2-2	CASSPPTLNTGELFF
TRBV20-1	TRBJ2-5	CSASYSGGVETQYF
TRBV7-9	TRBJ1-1	CASSLSVEEAFF
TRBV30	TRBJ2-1	CAWTPGTGSNEQFF
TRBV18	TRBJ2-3	CASSPGFTDTQYF
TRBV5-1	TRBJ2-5	CASSDGTRKTQYF
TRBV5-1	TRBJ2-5	CASSFIAPDQETQYF
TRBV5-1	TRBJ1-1	CASSWRQLTEAFF
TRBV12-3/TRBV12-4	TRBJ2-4	CASSFGGRDIQYF
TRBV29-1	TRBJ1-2	CSVDYRQGIHGYTF
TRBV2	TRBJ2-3	CASGLLAGGLGDTQYF
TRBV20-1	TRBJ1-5	CSASTGVNQPQHF
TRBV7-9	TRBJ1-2	CASSLRAAYGYTF
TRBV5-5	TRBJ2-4	CASSLEMAVVGNIQYF
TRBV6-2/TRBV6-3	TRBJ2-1	CASRKPKAGLSNEQFF
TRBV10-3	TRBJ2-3	CAIRAPGRNSTDTQYF
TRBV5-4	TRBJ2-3	CASSPSRQGPDTQYF
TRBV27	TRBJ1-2	CASSLRGQGMGGYTF
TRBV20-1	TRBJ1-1	CSARDWGEGILKAFF
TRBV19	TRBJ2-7	CASRRTGDSYEQYF
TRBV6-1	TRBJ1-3	CASSPTFSGNTIYF
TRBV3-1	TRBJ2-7	CASSLAGRDDQYF
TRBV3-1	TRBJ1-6	CASWGGLNSPLHF
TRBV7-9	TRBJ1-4	CASSLAGSTNEKLFF
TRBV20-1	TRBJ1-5	CSARDGRGVNQPQHF
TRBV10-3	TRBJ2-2	CAIGQGGVTGELFF
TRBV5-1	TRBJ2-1	CASSLRLAGRISYNEQFF
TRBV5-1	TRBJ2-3	CASQTTGADTQYF
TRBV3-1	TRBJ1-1	CASSQGFQGAQAFF
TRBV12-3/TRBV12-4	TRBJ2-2	CAFGEGGANGELFF
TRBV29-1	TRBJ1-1	CSVSGPNTEAFF
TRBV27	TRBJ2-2	CASSGQGAGELFF
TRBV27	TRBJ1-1	CASSRFGGETEAFF
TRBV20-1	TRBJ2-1	CSASKGLAGDEQFF
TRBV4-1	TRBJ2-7	CASSQDRPGAYEQYF
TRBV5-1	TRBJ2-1	CASSSGGYVGVEQFF
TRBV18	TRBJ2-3	CASSLTGTGDTQYF
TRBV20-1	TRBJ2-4	CSARPEDIQYF
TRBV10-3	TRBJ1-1	CATGQANTEAFF